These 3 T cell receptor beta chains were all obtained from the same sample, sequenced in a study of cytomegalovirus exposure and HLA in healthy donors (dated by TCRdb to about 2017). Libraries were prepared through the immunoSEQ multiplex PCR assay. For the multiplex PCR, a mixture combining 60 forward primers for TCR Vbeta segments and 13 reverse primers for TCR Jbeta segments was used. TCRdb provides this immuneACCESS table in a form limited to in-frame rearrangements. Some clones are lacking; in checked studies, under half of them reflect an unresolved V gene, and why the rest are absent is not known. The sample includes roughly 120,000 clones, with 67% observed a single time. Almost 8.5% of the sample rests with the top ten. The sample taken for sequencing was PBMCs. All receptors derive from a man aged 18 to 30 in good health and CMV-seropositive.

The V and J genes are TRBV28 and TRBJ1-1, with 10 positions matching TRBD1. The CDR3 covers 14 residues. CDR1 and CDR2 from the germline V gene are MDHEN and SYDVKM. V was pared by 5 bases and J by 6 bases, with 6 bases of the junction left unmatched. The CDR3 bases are TGTGCCAGCAGTGAGGAGACAGGGGGCGCTGAAGCTTTCTTT. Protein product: CASSEETGGAEAFF.

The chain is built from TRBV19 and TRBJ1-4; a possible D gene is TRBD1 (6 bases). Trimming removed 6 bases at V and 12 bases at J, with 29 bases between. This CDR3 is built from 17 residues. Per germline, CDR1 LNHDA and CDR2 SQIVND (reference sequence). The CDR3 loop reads CASSPNIPGGLSRELFF. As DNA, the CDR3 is TGTGCCAGTAGCCCCAACATCCCCGGGGGGCTCAGTAGGGAACTGTTTTTT.

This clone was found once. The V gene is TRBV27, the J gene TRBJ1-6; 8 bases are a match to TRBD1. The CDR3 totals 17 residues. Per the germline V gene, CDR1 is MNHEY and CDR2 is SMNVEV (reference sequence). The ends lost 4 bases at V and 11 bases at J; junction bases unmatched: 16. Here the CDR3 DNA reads TGTGCCAGCAGTTCTAGGACAGGGACACTTCCTCGGCCACCCCTCCACTTT. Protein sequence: CASSSRTGTLPRPPLHF.